Shown below are 30 T cell receptor beta chains from a single sample sequenced in a study of response to subunit inactivated influenza vaccine. TCRdb fed the RT-PCR reads into MiXCR, producing one record per CDR3 protein. The profile covers over 800,000 distinct CDR3 sequences, with over 20% appearing a single time and about 9.4% taken by the ten largest. The sample in question was PBMCs from blood, obtained roughly 5 days after vaccination. All receptors come from a man aged 45-65 years who received an inactivated influenza vaccine.

V usage is TRBV18 and J usage is TRBJ2-1; D is ambiguous. Germline CDR1 and CDR2: KGHSH and LQKENI. CDR3 length: 16 amino acids. Trimming took 3 bases from V and 0 from J, leaving 12 bases between them. In DNA form, the CDR3 reads TGTGCCAGCTCACCGTCGATCTTAAGCTCCTACAATGAGCAGTTCTTC. Protein sequence: CASSPSILSSYNEQFF.

The chain couples TRBV5-1 to TRBJ2-7, with D tentatively TRBD1 (5 bases). CDR1 and CDR2 (germline): SGHRS, YFSETQ. The V gene lost 7 bases and the J gene lost 6 bases, with 14 bases spanning the gap. The CDR3 runs to 12 residues. The CDR3 region is CASRVGVGEQYF. CDR3 nucleotides: TGCGCCAGCCGGGTAGGGGTTGGCGAGCAGTACTTC.

The rearrangement links TRBV12-5 to TRBJ2-5, with D perhaps matching TRBD1 or TRBD2 (5 bases each). This CDR3 has 15 residues. The germline CDR1 and CDR2 sequences are LGHNT and FRNRAP. Trimming cost V 1 base and J 6 bases, with 15 bases left between them. The CDR3 spells CASGLEEGPGKTQYF. The CDR3 region has the DNA TGTGCTAGTGGTTTGGAAGAGGGACCGGGCAAGACCCAGTACTTC. The full variable domain, completed using reference TRBV12-5 and TRBJ2-5, is DARVTQTPRHKVTEMGQEVTMRCQPILGHNTVFWYRQTMMQGLELLAYFRNRAPLDDSGMPKDRFSAEMPDATLATLKIQPSEPRDSAVYFCASGLEEGPGKTQYFGPGTRLLVL.

The chain joins TRBV12-3 or TRBV12-4 to TRBJ1-5, with 9 bases that match TRBD1. Unmatched junction bases numbered 8, after V lost 6 bases and J lost 5 bases. This CDR3 is built from 15 residues. CDR3 bases: TGTGCCAGCAGCTGGGGACAGGGCAGGGATCAGCCCCAGCATTTT. The encoded protein is CASSWGQGRDQPQHF.

V gene TRBV5-6 combines with J gene TRBJ2-5; a possible D gene is TRBD2 (6 bases). This CDR3 is 15 amino acids long. Per the germline V gene, CDR1 is SGHDT and CDR2 is YYEEEE. V shed 6 bases and J shed 2 bases, with 17 bases lying between them. Here the CDR3 DNA reads TGTGCCAGCAACCGAATCCGGGACTCACAAGAGACCCAGTACTTC. Translating it yields CASNRIRDSQETQYF.

CDR3 loop: CASSVGGETYYEQYF. The CDR3 region has the DNA TGTGCCAGCAGCGTAGGCGGCGAAACGTACTACGAGCAGTACTTC. The genes are TRBV9 and TRBJ2-7; no reliable D call. CDR3 length: 15 residues. Germline CDR1 and CDR2: SGDLS and YYNGEE. V shed 0 bases and J shed 3 bases, with 13 bases lying between them.

At least ten counts were recorded for this clonotype. This sequence joins TRBV10-3 and TRBJ2-2; 7 bases are shared with TRBD1. CDR3 length equals 18 residues. Per germline, CDR1 ENHRY and CDR2 SYGVKD. Unmatched junction bases numbered 7, after V lost 0 bases and J lost 0 bases. The CDR3 is CAISESGMTGTNTGELFF. The CDR3 DNA reads TGTGCCATCAGTGAGTCTGGGATGACAGGGACGAACACCGGGGAGCTGTTTTTT.

This sequence joins TRBV5-1 and TRBJ2-7; the match to TRBD1 covers 7 bases. The CDR3 spans 13 residues. J was trimmed by 6 bases and V by 4 bases; bases with no gene match: 7. Germline CDR1 and CDR2: SGHRS and YFSETQ. CDR3 loop: CASSSDRDGEQYF. As DNA, the CDR3 is TGCGCCAGCAGCAGCGACAGGGACGGCGAGCAGTACTTC.

This clonotype was observed a few times. The chain employs TRBV6-1 and TRBJ1-1; D is ambiguous. This CDR3 comprises 13 residues. V was pared by 6 bases and J by 6 bases, with 14 bases between. Germline V lookup: CDR1 MNHNS, CDR2 SASEGT. CDR3 nucleotides: TGTGCCAGCAGGTCATTGGGGAGGGCTGAAGCTTTCTTT. This encodes CASRSLGRAEAFF.

The chain joins TRBV15 to TRBJ2-2; possible D gene TRBD2, 6 bases. V was shortened by 5 bases and J by 5 bases, with 12 bases between the two germline ends. CDR1 is LNHNV, CDR2 YYDKDF, per germline (reference sequence). The CDR3 spans 14 residues. The CDR3 sequence is CATSGREVTGELFF. CDR3 nucleotide sequence: TGTGCCACCAGCGGCAGGGAGGTTACCGGGGAGCTGTTTTTT.

This clonotype occurred many times. The rearrangement joins TRBV10-3 to TRBJ1-4; D gene unclear. The CDR3 consists of 12 residues. The V and J ends lost 0 bases and 8 bases respectively, with 4 bases between them. CDR1 is ENHRY and CDR2 is SYGVKD in the germline V gene. The CDR3, as DNA: TGTGCCATCAGTGAGTCGTTGGAAAAACTGTTTTTT. It yields the protein CAISESLEKLFF.

V usage is TRBV12-3 or TRBV12-4 and J usage is TRBJ2-7, with D tentatively TRBD2 (6 bases). This CDR3 is 12 amino acids long. Deletions cut 5 bases from V and 9 bases from J, with 14 bases between. The CDR3 sequence is CASSGPGSGQYF. For the CDR3, the DNA is TGTGCCAGCAGTGGGCCCGGGAGTGGGCAGTACTTC.

This CDR3 reads CASSLLGQEQYF. CDR3 in DNA: TGTGCCAGCAGCTTACTGGGACAGGAACAGTATTTT. V and J are TRBV11-2 and TRBJ2-3; 8 nucleotides align to TRBD1. The CDR3 loop spans 12 amino acids. Germline V gene sequence: CDR1 SGHAT, CDR2 FQNNGV. Losses at the gene ends were 2 bases for V and 12 bases for J; bases not matched to a gene: 4.

The table lists this clonotype with a few counts. This rearrangement joins TRBV20-1 to TRBJ2-1; D is undetermined. The germline V gene has CDR1 DFQATT and CDR2 SNEGSKA (reference sequence). This CDR3 is built from 14 residues. Trimming removed 1 base from V and 0 bases from J, with 7 bases in between. The CDR3 loop is CSARVLRSYNEQFF. In nucleotides, the CDR3 is TGCAGTGCTAGAGTCCTACGCTCCTACAATGAGCAGTTCTTC.

In this sample, this clonotype turned up a few times. This chain links TRBV9 with TRBJ2-1, with D possibly being TRBD2 (5 bases). Germline values: CDR1 SGDLS, CDR2 YYNGEE. Trimming shortened V by 0 bases and J by 8 bases, and 18 bases separated the two germline ends. This CDR3 has 16 amino acids. The CDR3: CASSVAVGVTTYEQFF. In DNA, the CDR3 is TGTGCCAGCAGCGTAGCTGTGGGAGTGACAACATATGAGCAGTTCTTC.

About this clonotype: A read error may be the cause here, since a much bigger clone is one base away. The chain carries TRBV10-1 and TRBJ2-1, with a weak D call TRBD2 (5 bases). Germline CDR1 reads WNHNN; CDR2 reads SYGVQD (reference sequence). The CDR3 length is 16 residues. CDR3 nucleotides: TGCGCCGGCAGTGAGTCCGGTCTAGCAAGTCTGAATGAGCAGTTCTTC. It specifies CAGSESGLASLNEQFF.

The genes are TRBV12-3 or TRBV12-4 and TRBJ1-1; no clear D gene. The germline V and J ends were trimmed by 3 bases and 4 bases, with 9 bases remaining between them. CDR3 size: 13 residues. Here the CDR3 reads CASSFTDGTEAFF. The CDR3 region has the DNA TGTGCCAGCAGTTTTACCGACGGCACTGAAGCTTTCTTT.

This clonotype was detected ten times or more. The chain is built from TRBV3-1 and TRBJ1-2; 8 nucleotides align to TRBD1. CDR1 and CDR2 (germline): LGHDT, YNNKEL (reference sequence). The CDR3 loop spans 13 amino acids. J lost 6 bases, V lost 3 bases, and 3 bases had no gene match. For the CDR3, the DNA is TGTGCCAGCAGCCAGTCGACAGGGGATGGCTACACCTTC. As protein: CASSQSTGDGYTF.

The J gene is TRBJ2-5, the V gene TRBV10-2, with 12 bases aligning to TRBD2. Unmatched junction bases numbered 2, after V lost 3 bases and J lost 3 bases. CDR1 and CDR2 from the germline V gene are WSHSY and SAAADI. This CDR3 spans 15 amino acids. CDR3 DNA: TGCGCCAGCAGTGATAGGACTAGCGGGGAAGAGACCCAGTACTTC. Its translation: CASSDRTSGEETQYF.

In its sample, this clonotype was seen many times. CDR3 residues: CAISRGLGAKNIQYF. The CDR3 DNA sequence: TGTGCCATCAGTAGGGGTCTAGGAGCCAAAAACATTCAGTACTTC. The J gene is TRBJ2-4, the V gene TRBV10-3; D might be TRBD1 (5 bases). The CDR3 is 15 amino acids. The V gene lost 5 bases and the J gene lost 0 bases, with 11 bases spanning the gap. CDR1 and CDR2 from the germline V gene are ENHRY and SYGVKD.

This clonotype was seen a few times. The rearrangement joins TRBV18 to TRBJ2-5; weak D call: TRBD2 (6 bases). V lost 6 bases and J lost 6, with 17 bases in between. The CDR3 consists of 14 residues. In germline, CDR1 is KGHSH, CDR2 LQKENI. For the CDR3, the DNA is TGTGCCAGCTCTCTTAGCGGAGAGGGGAAGACCCAGTACTTC. Its protein product is CASSLSGEGKTQYF.

This clonotype occurred a few times. This chain links TRBV7-2 with TRBJ1-6; D gene uncertain. Per the germline V gene, CDR1 is SGHTA and CDR2 is FQGNSA. CDR3 length: 14 amino acids. V shed 5 bases and J shed 8 bases, with 13 bases lying between them. The chain's CDR3 is CASSPSTGDSPLHF. The CDR3 DNA follows: TGTGCCAGCAGCCCTTCGACCGGGGATTCACCCCTCCACTTT.

This clonotype was seen ten or more times. This sequence joins TRBV12-3 or TRBV12-4 and TRBJ2-1; TRBD1 agrees at 8 bases. The V segment lost 5 bases and the J segment 7 bases; nucleotides outside the gene matches: 7. CDR3 size: 14 residues. CDR3 sequence: CASSPGQGWNEQFF. CDR3 coding DNA: TGTGCCAGCAGTCCCGGACAGGGATGGAATGAGCAGTTCTTC.

This clonotype was found a few times. The chain joins TRBV6-2 or TRBV6-3 to TRBJ2-7; D ambiguous. Germline CDR1 reads MNHEY; CDR2 reads SVGEGT. V lost 7 bases and J 4 bases, leaving 17 bases between the germline ends. CDR3 size: 14 residues. CDR3 region: CASKAWPSTYEQYF. Written as DNA, the CDR3 is TGTGCCAGCAAGGCATGGCCGAGCACTTACGAGCAGTACTTC.

V gene TRBV3-1 combines with J gene TRBJ1-1; D uncertain. Germline V gene data show CDR1 as LGHDT and CDR2 as YNNKEL (reference sequence). Trimming cost V 0 bases and J 0 bases, with 11 bases left between them. This CDR3 has 16 residues. The chain's CDR3 is CASSQDWRLLNTEAFF. CDR3 nucleotide sequence: TGTGCCAGCAGCCAAGATTGGCGCTTGTTGAACACTGAAGCTTTCTTT.

The CDR3 protein is CASSLDISTSGLLLSSYNEQFF. The CDR3 DNA sequence: TGTGCCAGCAGCTTAGACATATCGACTAGCGGACTACTCCTAAGCTCCTACAATGAGCAGTTCTTC. The rearrangement uses TRBV11-2 and TRBJ2-1; 9 positions agree with TRBD2. There are 22 residues in the CDR3. Germline loops: CDR1 SGHAT, CDR2 FQNNGV. V lost 0 bases to trimming and J lost 0 bases; unmatched junction nucleotides: 18.

The chain carries TRBV24-1 and TRBJ2-1, with D maybe TRBD2 (5 bases). The germline CDR1 and CDR2 sequences are KGHDR and SFDVKD. V was shortened by 5 bases and J by 8 bases, with 12 bases between the two germline ends. CDR3 length: 13 residues. The DNA for the CDR3 is TGTGCCACCAGTGGACAACTAGTCTATGAGCAGTTCTTC. Amino acid sequence: CATSGQLVYEQFF.

V gene TRBV7-2 combines with J gene TRBJ2-1; no reliable D call. V lost 5 bases, J lost 12 bases, and 17 bases lay in between. Germline V gene lookup returns CDR1 SGHTA and CDR2 FQGNSA. The CDR3 sequence is 13 residues long. The DNA of the CDR3 is TGTGCCAGCAGCCACCGGGCTTTCGAAGGGCAGTTCTTC. Translated: CASSHRAFEGQFF.

V usage is TRBV12-3 or TRBV12-4 and J usage is TRBJ1-6; no clear D gene. The CDR3 is 13 amino acids. Between the trimmed V and J ends, which lost 3 bases and 9 bases, there was a span of 9 bases. CDR3 region: CASSLVLGSPLHF. The CDR3 DNA sequence: TGTGCCAGCAGTTTGGTCCTCGGTTCACCCCTCCACTTT.

The V gene is TRBV4-3, the J gene TRBJ2-7; D is ambiguous. CDR1 is LGHNA, CDR2 YSLEER, per germline. With 2 bases removed from V and 7 bases from J, the gap between germline ends came to 15 bases. The CDR3 sequence is 14 residues long. CDR3 nucleotides: TGCGCCAGCAGCCAATATCCCACCTTCCCGGAGCAGTACTTC. It yields the protein CASSQYPTFPEQYF.